This entry concerns a single T cell receptor (beta chain). The data stem from a study of technical replicates of blood from a few donors. Generated by immunoSEQ multiplex PCR, the TCRdb table keeps only in-frame clones and is missing some. Here the sample spans around 81,000 clones, around 95% being singletons. The length of the CDR3 is 16 residues. Germline V gives CDR1 SNHLY, CDR2 FYNNEI. V was pared by 3 bases and J by 10 bases, with 10 bases of the junction left unmatched. This sequence joins TRBV2 and TRBJ1-4, with 11 bases identical to TRBD1. The sequence derives from a human donor in good health. The specimen sequenced was T cells isolated from PBMCs. The CDR3 coding sequence is TGTGCCAGCAGTGAGGGTGGACAGGGGGCATTGAGAAAACTGTTTTTT. Amino acid sequence: CASSEGGQGALRKLFF.